This TCR beta chain was recorded in a study of blood T cell repertoires in COVID-19. This CDR3 comprises 17 residues. The germline CDR1 and CDR2 sequences are MDHEN and SYDVKM. V trimming: 4 bases; J trimming: 8 bases; junction bases outside the gene matches: 18. The protocol was immunoSEQ multiplex PCR, while the TCRdb copy is restricted to in-frame clones and leaves out a portion. The sample holds about 160,000 clones; around four fifths are singletons and the top ten take 2.8%. The rearrangement joins TRBV28 to TRBJ1-2; 8 bases fit TRBD1. The receptor was isolated from an older man with acute or convalescent COVID-19. Sequencing was carried out using peripheral blood. CDR3 region: CASSSTPRTGQLGGYTF. The CDR3 region has the DNA TGTGCCAGCAGTTCAACCCCCCGGACAGGGCAACTGGGGGGCTACACCTTC.